These 21 T cell receptor beta chains share one sample of origin, sequenced in a study of blood T cells in healthy people across ages. For the second PCR, which ran for about 7 to 12 cycles, a sample-barcoded 5' primer and a J-beta primer mix were used. Via MiXCR, TCRdb re-called the 5' RACE reads, giving one row per CDR3 protein. The repertoire holds approximately 1,700,000 distinct CDR3 sequences, with 30% to 40% as singletons. The sequenced sample consisted of blood. These receptors originate from a human donor in good health.

This clonotype was observed a handful of times. The chain combines TRBV24-1 with TRBJ2-1; D may be TRBD2 (6 bases). This CDR3 has 17 residues. V shed 3 bases and J shed 0 bases, with 14 bases lying between them. Germline values: CDR1 KGHDR, CDR2 SFDVKD. The CDR3 nucleotides read TGTGCCACCAGTGATGAGATGGCGGGGAACTCCTACAATGAGCAGTTCTTC. It encodes CATSDEMAGNSYNEQFF.

This rearrangement joins TRBV12-3 or TRBV12-4 to TRBJ2-2; 10 bases are shared with TRBD1. The CDR3 consists of 17 residues. With V trimmed by 2 bases and J by 5 bases, 8 bases remained unmatched. In DNA, the CDR3 is TGTGCCAGCAGTTTAATAGGGACAGGGGACCAAACCGGGGAGCTGTTTTTT. As protein: CASSLIGTGDQTGELFF.

This chain joins TRBV2 and TRBJ2-3; no clear D gene. V was trimmed by 8 bases and J by 6 bases, leaving 15 bases between them. The CDR3 sequence is 13 residues long. CDR1 SNHLY and CDR2 FYNNEI come from the germline V gene. In DNA, the CDR3 is TGTGCCAGCCTGCTTCCCGGACGGGATACGCAGTATTTT. Its protein is CASLLPGRDTQYF.

The rearrangement uses TRBV7-2 and TRBJ2-2, with a tentative D call TRBD1 (6 bases). Germline V gene sequence: CDR1 SGHTA, CDR2 FQGNSA. The length of the CDR3 is 17 residues. V shed 5 bases and J shed 5 bases, with 21 bases lying between them. CDR3 residues: CASSPSRGRGYTGELFF. CDR3 coding DNA: TGTGCCAGCAGCCCCTCCCGGGGCAGGGGATATACCGGGGAGCTGTTTTTT.

The chain recombines TRBV27 with TRBJ1-2; tentative D call: TRBD1 (5 bases). Germline values: CDR1 MNHEY, CDR2 SMNVEV (reference sequence). V lost 5 bases to trimming and J lost 4 bases, with 14 bases between them. This CDR3 has 14 amino acids. CDR3 sequence (DNA): TGTGCCAGCAGTAAAACCGGGACCCTCTATGGCTACACCTTC. Its translation: CASSKTGTLYGYTF.

A few counts support this clonotype. The V and J genes are TRBV20-1 and TRBJ2-5; 7 bases match TRBD1. V lost 2 bases, J lost 0 bases, and 3 bases stayed unmatched. The V gene's germline CDR1 is DFQATT and CDR2 SNEGSKA (reference sequence). There are 14 residues in the CDR3. The CDR3 loop reads CSARSGTDQETQYF. CDR3 bases: TGCAGTGCTAGATCGGGGACAGACCAAGAGACCCAGTACTTC.

In this sample, this clonotype turned up a few times. The germline gene is not matched at one end of the junction; a read error may be the cause. The chain joins TRBV7-2 to TRBJ2-6, with a possible D match to TRBD1 (6 bases). In germline, CDR1 is SGHTA, CDR2 FQGNSA. This CDR3 contains 20 residues. The CDR3 region has the DNA TGTGCCAGCAGCTTAGTTGCAGGGGAAAAGATTGGTTCTGGGGCCAACGTCCGGACTTTC. This sequence encodes CASSLVAGEKIGSGANVRTF.

This clonotype was picked up one time. The chain joins TRBV11-3 to TRBJ2-7; TRBD1 agrees at 9 bases. J lost 4 bases, V lost 8 bases, and 9 bases had no gene match. The CDR3 sequence is 14 residues long. Germline V CDR1 and CDR2: SGHNT, YENEEA. The CDR3, as DNA: TGTGCCAGCTCCTCCCGGGACAGGGAGTACGAGCAGTACTTC. Amino acids: CASSSRDREYEQYF.

This clonotype has only a few counts. This rearrangement joins TRBV3-1 to TRBJ2-7; D is unclear. Germline lookup yields CDR1 LGHDT and CDR2 YNNKEL (reference sequence). The germline V and J ends were trimmed by 4 bases and 6 bases, with 10 bases remaining between them. This CDR3 contains 12 residues. The CDR3 coding sequence is TGTGCCAGCAGCCGGGGTAGGCGCGAGCAGTACTTC. Its protein product is CASSRGRREQYF.

The gene calls are TRBV24-1 and TRBJ1-5; the match to TRBD1 covers 7 bases. V trimming: 4 bases; J trimming: 1 base; junction bases outside the gene matches: 12. There are 18 residues in the CDR3. CDR1 and CDR2 (germline): KGHDR, SFDVKD. This CDR3 reads CATSDPFGTDGSNQPQHF. The CDR3 DNA sequence: TGTGCCACCAGTGACCCCTTCGGGACAGATGGAAGCAATCAGCCCCAGCATTTT.

Only one count was recorded for this clonotype. The rearrangement links TRBV28 to TRBJ2-7; 8 nucleotides match TRBD2. Germline assignment: CDR1 MDHEN and CDR2 SYDVKM. This CDR3 has 17 residues. After removal of 4 bases from V and 3 bases from J, the junction contained 14 bases not matched to a gene. The CDR3 coding sequence is TGTGCCAGCAGTTCCCACCGGGAGGGCCCAGACTACTACGAGCAGTACTTC. Its protein is CASSSHREGPDYYEQYF. Variable domain in full (rest from reference TRBV28 and TRBJ2-7): DVKVTQSSRYLVKRTGEKVFLECVQDMDHENMFWYRQDPGLGLRLIYFSYDVKMKEKGDIPEGYSVSREKKERFSLILESASTNQTSMYLCASSSHREGPDYYEQYFGPGTRLTVT.

The chain is built from TRBV4-3 and TRBJ1-2; the D is unclear. The CDR3 has 15 amino acids. Trimming cost V 3 bases and J 0 bases, with 11 bases left between them. The germline V gene has CDR1 LGHNA and CDR2 YSLEER. The CDR3 nucleotides are TGCGCCAGCAGCCAGGCCGGGCCTTCTAACTATGGCTACACCTTC. This encodes CASSQAGPSNYGYTF.

This clonotype was seen repeatedly, ten times or more. The chain links TRBV29-1 to TRBJ1-2, with a weak D call TRBD1 (5 bases). The CDR3 spans 12 residues. V was shortened by 3 bases and J by 4 bases, with 9 bases between the two germline ends. CDR1 SQVTM and CDR2 ANQGSEA come from the germline V gene. The CDR3 DNA sequence: TGCAGCGTTGAGGGGGACTCCTATGGCTACACCTTC. It yields the protein CSVEGDSYGYTF.

The chain joins TRBV11-2 to TRBJ2-7, with TRBD2 identical over 10 bases. Germline trimming cut 4 bases from V and 3 bases from J; bases unmatched to any gene: 9. This CDR3 has 16 residues. From germline, CDR1 is SGHAT and CDR2 FQNNGV. CDR3 in amino acids: CASSSPRIAGGYEQYF. The CDR3, as DNA: TGTGCCAGCAGCTCCCCGAGGATAGCGGGGGGCTACGAGCAGTACTTC. The whole variable domain, remainder taken from reference TRBV11-2 and TRBJ2-7, is EAGVAQSPRYKIIEKRQSVAFWCNPISGHATLYWYQQILGQGPKLLIQFQNNGVVDDSQLPKDRFSAERLKGVDSTLKIQPAKLEDSAVYLCASSSPRIAGGYEQYFGPGTRLTVT.

The chain uses TRBV15 and TRBJ1-2, with D uncertain. The germline gives CDR1 LNHNV, CDR2 YYDKDF (reference sequence). The ends were cut back, 5 bases at V and 6 bases at J, with 19 bases in the middle. The CDR3 is made up of 15 amino acids. The CDR3 here is CATSPSRAGFHGYTF. CDR3 DNA: TGTGCCACCAGCCCATCTCGAGCGGGGTTCCATGGCTACACCTTC.

The chain couples TRBV7-2 to TRBJ2-5; TRBD2 agrees at 16 bases. Trimming at V came to 5 bases and at J to 3 bases, leaving 6 bases not matched to a gene. The CDR3 sequence is 17 residues long. Germline CDR1 is SGHTA and CDR2 is FQGNSA. CDR3 sequence reads: CASSLTGTSGGEETQYF. As DNA, the CDR3 is TGTGCCAGCAGCCTCACAGGGACTAGCGGGGGGGAAGAGACCCAGTACTTC.

Regarding this clonotype: One end of the junction does not line up with germline, which may come from a read error. V usage is TRBV5-4 and J usage is TRBJ2-6; D is possibly TRBD1 or TRBD2 (5 bases each). Germline values: CDR1 SGHNT, CDR2 YYREEE (reference sequence). The length of the CDR3 is 14 residues. The CDR3 sequence: CASSEGSGANALTF. The CDR3 bases are TGTGCCAGCAGTGAGGGTTCTGGGGCCAACGCCCTGACTTTC.

The V call is TRBV5-1, the J call TRBJ2-3; D is unresolved. CDR1 SGHRS and CDR2 YFSETQ come from the germline V gene. Trimming stripped 2 bases from V and 4 bases from J, with 8 bases between. This CDR3 contains 13 residues. The DNA of the CDR3 is TGCGCCAGCAGCTTATCCACCCCAGATACGCAGTATTTT. Its translation is CASSLSTPDTQYF.

This clonotype was picked up a small number of times. The chain has TRBV4-2 and TRBJ2-4; TRBD2 matches at 8 bases. CDR1 is LGHNA and CDR2 is YNFKEQ in the germline V gene. V lost 0 bases, J lost 9 bases, and 10 bases stayed unmatched. This CDR3 comprises 16 residues. The CDR3 spells CASSQDRGGRSGIQYF. DNA for the CDR3: TGTGCCAGCAGCCAAGATCGGGGGGGCCGCAGTGGCATTCAGTACTTC.

The rearrangement links TRBV13 to TRBJ1-3; 7 bases fit TRBD1. In germline, CDR1 is PRHDT, CDR2 FYEKMQ (reference sequence). The CDR3 length is 15 residues. V gave up 7 bases and J gave up 0 bases; unmatched junction bases: 6. The CDR3 reads CASTTGRLSGNTIYF. In DNA form, the CDR3 reads TGTGCCAGCACGACAGGGCGGCTCTCTGGAAACACCATATATTTT.

This chain connects TRBV4-3 to TRBJ2-1; D may be TRBD1 (6 bases). The CDR3 sequence is 14 residues long. Germline V lookup: CDR1 LGHNA, CDR2 YSLEER. V dropped 4 bases and J dropped 9 bases, with 16 bases sitting between them. The CDR3 DNA reads as TGCGCCAGCAGCCGCATAGGGGGTGGGGCTGAGCAGTTCTTC. It specifies CASSRIGGGAEQFF.